These 7 T cell receptor beta chains were sequenced from one sample in a study of PD-1 blockade in classical Hodgkin lymphoma. Each and every patient relapsed after autologous stem cell transplantation, and patients got differing brentuximab vedotin exposure. This table comes from immunoSEQ multiplex PCR, and its TCRdb copy is limited to in-frame clones, with some not included. The repertoire holds around 46,000 clones, with less than 85% as singletons. Here the sequenced sample was peripheral blood mononuclear cells (PBMCs), taken before the second cycle of nivolumab. The source of these receptors is a human donor with classical Hodgkin lymphoma.

A word on this clone: The DNA is left out, because the CDR3 cannot be placed on it with certainty; the CDR3 is given as TCRdb lists it. The V and J genes are TRBV28 and TRBJ1-5; the table's D call, TRBD1, has no DNA check behind it. Germline V gene sequence: CDR1 MDHEN, CDR2 SYDVKM. The CDR3 is 14 amino acids in total, end residues counted. The CDR3 sequence: CASSSGQGDQPQHF.

In its sample, this clone was seen once. V gene TRBV21-1 combines with J gene TRBJ2-7; TRBD1, the D gene given by the table, was not confirmed from the DNA. TRBV21-1 is labeled a pseudogene. CDR3 length equals 16 residues. The CDR3 region has the DNA TGTGCCAGCACTAAGGGAAGGGGCCCTTACCACTACGAGCAGTACTTC. Encoded protein: CASTKGRGPYHYEQYF.

The chain combines TRBV16 with TRBJ1-3; 9 nucleotides match TRBD1. Germline V gene sequence: CDR1 KGHSY, CDR2 FQNENV. V was clipped by 4 bases and J by 2 bases; unmatched bases: 3. The CDR3 extends over 15 amino acids. CDR3 in amino acids: CASSLQGAPGNTIYF. DNA of the CDR3: TGTGCCAGCAGCCTACAGGGGGCTCCTGGAAACACCATATATTTT.

J is TRBJ2-2 and V is TRBV6-5, with 7 bases fitting TRBD1. The germline CDR1 and CDR2 sequences are MNHEY and SVGAGI. The length of the CDR3 is 14 residues. The J segment lost 4 bases and the V segment lost 8 bases, leaving 7 bases of the junction unmatched. CDR3 in amino acids: CASGQGESTGELFF. The CDR3 nucleotides are TGTGCCAGCGGCCAGGGGGAGAGCACCGGGGAGCTGTTTTTT.

V usage is TRBV18 and J usage is TRBJ2-1, with D possibly being TRBD2 (6 bases). V was pared by 3 bases and J by 0 bases, with 24 bases between. This CDR3 comprises 20 residues. Germline CDR1 reads KGHSH; CDR2 reads LQKENI. The CDR3: CASSPLALAARPGSYNEQFF. The CDR3 DNA is TGTGCCAGCTCACCGTTGGCGTTAGCGGCACGACCGGGCTCCTACAATGAGCAGTTCTTC.

The rearrangement joins TRBV10-3 to TRBJ1-1; 8 nucleotides line up with TRBD1. The CDR3 totals 16 residues. Germline CDR1 ENHRY, CDR2 SYGVKD. The junction had 5 bases not matched to a gene; V was cut back by 1 base and J by 1 base. The CDR3 reads CAISEFGGQANTEAFF. CDR3 DNA: TGTGCCATCAGTGAGTTCGGGGGACAGGCGAACACTGAAGCTTTCTTT.

The rearrangement links TRBV7-9 to TRBJ1-4, with unresolved D. The CDR3 has 16 amino acids. Germline lookup yields CDR1 SEHNR and CDR2 FQNEAQ (reference sequence). Trimming pared 1 base from V and 3 bases from J, leaving 12 bases between. Written as DNA, the CDR3 is TGTGCCAGCAGCTTAGTCTGGGTGGGCCCTAATGAAAAACTGTTTTTT. It encodes CASSLVWVGPNEKLFF. The entire variable domain, with the rest obtained from reference TRBV7-9 and TRBJ1-4, is as follows: DTGVSQNPRHKITKRGQNVTFRCDPISEHNRLYWYRQTLGQGPEFLTYFQNEAQLEKSRLLSDRFSAERPKGSFSTLEIQRTEQGDSAMYLCASSLVWVGPNEKLFFGSGTQLSVL.